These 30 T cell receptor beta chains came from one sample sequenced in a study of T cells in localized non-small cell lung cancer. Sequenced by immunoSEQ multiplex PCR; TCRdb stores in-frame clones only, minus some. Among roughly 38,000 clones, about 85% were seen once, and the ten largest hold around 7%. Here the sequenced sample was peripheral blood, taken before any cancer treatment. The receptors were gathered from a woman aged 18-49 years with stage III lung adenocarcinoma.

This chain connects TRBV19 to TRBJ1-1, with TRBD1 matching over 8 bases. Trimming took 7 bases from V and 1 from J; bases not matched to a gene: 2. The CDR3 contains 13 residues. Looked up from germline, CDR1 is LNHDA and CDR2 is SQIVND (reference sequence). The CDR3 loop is CASTQGANTEAFF. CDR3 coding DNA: TGTGCCAGTACCCAGGGGGCGAACACTGAAGCTTTCTTT.

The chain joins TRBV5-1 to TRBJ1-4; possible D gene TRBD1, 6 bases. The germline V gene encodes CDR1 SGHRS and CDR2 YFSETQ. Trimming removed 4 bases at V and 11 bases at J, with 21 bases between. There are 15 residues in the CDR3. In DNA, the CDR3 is TGCGCCAGCAGCCAGAGAAGCATACAGGGTGAGAAACTGTTTTTT. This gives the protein CASSQRSIQGEKLFF. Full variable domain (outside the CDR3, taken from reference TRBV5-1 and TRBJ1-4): KAGVTQTPRYLIKTRGQQVTLSCSPISGHRSVSWYQQTPGQGLQFLFEYFSETQRNKGNFPGRFSGRQFSNSRSEMNVSTLELGDSALYLCASSQRSIQGEKLFFGSGTQLSVL.

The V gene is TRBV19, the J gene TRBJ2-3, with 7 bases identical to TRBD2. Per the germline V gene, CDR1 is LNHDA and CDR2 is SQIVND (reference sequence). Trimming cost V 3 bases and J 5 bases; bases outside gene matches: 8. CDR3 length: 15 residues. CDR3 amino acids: CASSISAGREDTQYF. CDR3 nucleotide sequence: TGTGCCAGTAGTATTTCGGCGGGGAGGGAAGATACGCAGTATTTT.

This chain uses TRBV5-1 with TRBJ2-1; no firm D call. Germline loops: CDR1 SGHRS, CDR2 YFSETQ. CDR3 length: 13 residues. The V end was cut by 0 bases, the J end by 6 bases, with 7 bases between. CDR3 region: CASSLAGSNEQFF. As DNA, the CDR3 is TGCGCCAGCAGCTTGGCCGGCAGCAATGAGCAGTTCTTC.

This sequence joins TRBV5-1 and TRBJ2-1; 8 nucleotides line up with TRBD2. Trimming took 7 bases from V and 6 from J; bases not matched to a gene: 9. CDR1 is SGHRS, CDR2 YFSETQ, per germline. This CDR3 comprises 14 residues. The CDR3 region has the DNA TGCGCCAGCGGCGGGGGGTCGGCCGTCAATGAGCAGTTCTTC. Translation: CASGGGSAVNEQFF.

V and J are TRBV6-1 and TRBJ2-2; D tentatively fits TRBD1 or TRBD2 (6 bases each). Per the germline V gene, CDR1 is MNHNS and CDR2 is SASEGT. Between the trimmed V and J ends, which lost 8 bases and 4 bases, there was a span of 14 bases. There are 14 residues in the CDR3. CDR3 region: CASLPGARTGELFF. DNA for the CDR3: TGTGCCAGCTTACCGGGGGCGCGCACCGGGGAGCTGTTTTTT.

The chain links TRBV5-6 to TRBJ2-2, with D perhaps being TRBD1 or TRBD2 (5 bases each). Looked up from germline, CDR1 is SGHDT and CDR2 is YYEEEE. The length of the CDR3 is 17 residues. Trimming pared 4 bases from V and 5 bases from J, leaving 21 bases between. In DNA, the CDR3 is TGTGCCAGCAGCCTCATAGCCTCTCGGGGCTTTACCGGGGAGCTGTTTTTT. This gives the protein CASSLIASRGFTGELFF.

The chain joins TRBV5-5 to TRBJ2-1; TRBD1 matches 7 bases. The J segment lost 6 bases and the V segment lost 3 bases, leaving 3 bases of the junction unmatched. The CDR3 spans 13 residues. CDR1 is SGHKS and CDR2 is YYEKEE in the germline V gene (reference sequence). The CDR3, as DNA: TGTGCCAGCAGCTCGACAGGGATCAATGAGCAGTTCTTC. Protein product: CASSSTGINEQFF.

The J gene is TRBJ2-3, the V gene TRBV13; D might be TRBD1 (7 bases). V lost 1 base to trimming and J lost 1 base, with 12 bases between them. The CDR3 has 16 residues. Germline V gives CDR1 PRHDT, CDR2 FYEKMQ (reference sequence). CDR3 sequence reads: CASSLVQGGGTDTQYF. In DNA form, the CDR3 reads TGTGCCAGCAGCTTAGTCCAGGGGGGTGGCACAGATACGCAGTATTTT.

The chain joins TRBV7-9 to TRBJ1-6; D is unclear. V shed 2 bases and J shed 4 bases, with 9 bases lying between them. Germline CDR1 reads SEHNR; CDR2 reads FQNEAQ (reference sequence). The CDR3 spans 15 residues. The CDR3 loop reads CASSLSEDYNSPLHF. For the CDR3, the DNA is TGTGCCAGCAGCTTAAGCGAGGATTATAATTCACCCCTCCACTTT.

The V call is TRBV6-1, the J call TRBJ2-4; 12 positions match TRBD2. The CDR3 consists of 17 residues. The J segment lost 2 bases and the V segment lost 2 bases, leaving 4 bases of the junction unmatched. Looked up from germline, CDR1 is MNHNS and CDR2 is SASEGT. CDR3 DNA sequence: TGTGCCAGCAGTGAACGAGGACTAGCGGGGACCAAAAACATTCAGTACTTC. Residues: CASSERGLAGTKNIQYF.

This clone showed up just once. Here the CDR3 DNA reads TGCGCCAGCAGCTTCGTCCCCATCGCTTCGGAGGCCGGGGAGCTGTTTTTT. Translation gives CASSFVPIASEAGELFF. The V call is TRBV5-1, the J call TRBJ2-2, with D possibly being TRBD2 (5 bases). Trimming removed 2 bases from V and 6 bases from J, with 20 bases in between. This CDR3 has 17 residues. The V gene's germline CDR1 is SGHRS and CDR2 YFSETQ.

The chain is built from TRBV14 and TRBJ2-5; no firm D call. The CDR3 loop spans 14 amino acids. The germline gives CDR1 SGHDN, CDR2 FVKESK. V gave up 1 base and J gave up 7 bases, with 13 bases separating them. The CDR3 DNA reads TGTGCCAGCAGCCAAGTTGGGAATCGGGCGACCCAGTACTTC. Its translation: CASSQVGNRATQYF.

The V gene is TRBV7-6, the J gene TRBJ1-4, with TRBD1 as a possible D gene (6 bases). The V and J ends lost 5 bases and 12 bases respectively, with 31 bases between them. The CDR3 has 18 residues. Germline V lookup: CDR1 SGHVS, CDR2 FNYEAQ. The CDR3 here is CASSPFSVRGWVSSELFF. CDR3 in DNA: TGTGCCAGCAGCCCTTTTTCTGTGAGGGGGTGGGTTTCTTCGGAACTGTTTTTT.

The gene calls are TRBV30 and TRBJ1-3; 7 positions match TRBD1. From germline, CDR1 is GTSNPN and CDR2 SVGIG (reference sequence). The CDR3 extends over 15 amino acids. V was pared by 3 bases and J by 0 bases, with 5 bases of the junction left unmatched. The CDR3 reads CAWSKDRASGNTIYF. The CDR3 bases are TGTGCCTGGAGCAAAGACAGGGCCTCTGGAAACACCATATATTTT.

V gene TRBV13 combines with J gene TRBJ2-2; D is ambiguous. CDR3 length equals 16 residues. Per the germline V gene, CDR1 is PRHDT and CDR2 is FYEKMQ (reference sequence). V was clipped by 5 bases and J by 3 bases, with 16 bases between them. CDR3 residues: CASSLVWGGDTGELFF. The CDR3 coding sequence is TGTGCCAGCAGCCTCGTTTGGGGTGGGGACACCGGGGAGCTGTTTTTT.

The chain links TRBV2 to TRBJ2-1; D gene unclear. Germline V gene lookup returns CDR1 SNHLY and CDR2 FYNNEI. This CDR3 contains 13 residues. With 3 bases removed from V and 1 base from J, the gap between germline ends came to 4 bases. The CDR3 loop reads CASSERSYNEQFF. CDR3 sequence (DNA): TGTGCCAGCAGTGAGAGGTCCTACAATGAGCAGTTCTTC.

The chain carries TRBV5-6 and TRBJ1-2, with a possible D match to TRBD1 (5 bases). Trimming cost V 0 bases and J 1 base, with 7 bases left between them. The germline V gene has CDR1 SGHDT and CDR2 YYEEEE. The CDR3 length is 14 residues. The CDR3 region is CASSLGQNNYGYTF. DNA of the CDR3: TGTGCCAGCAGCTTGGGACAGAATAACTATGGCTACACCTTC.

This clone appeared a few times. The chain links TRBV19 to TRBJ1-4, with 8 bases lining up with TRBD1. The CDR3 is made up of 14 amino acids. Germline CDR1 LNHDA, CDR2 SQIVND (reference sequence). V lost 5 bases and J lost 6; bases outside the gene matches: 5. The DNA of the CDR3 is TGTGCCAGTAGTGCAGGGGGCGCCGATGAAAAACTGTTTTTT. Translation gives CASSAGGADEKLFF. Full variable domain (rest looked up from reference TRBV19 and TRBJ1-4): DGGITQSPKYLFRKEGQNVTLSCEQNLNHDAMYWYRQDPGQGLRLIYYSQIVNDFQKGDIAEGYSVSREKKESFPLTVTSAQKNPTAFYLCASSAGGADEKLFFGSGTQLSVL.

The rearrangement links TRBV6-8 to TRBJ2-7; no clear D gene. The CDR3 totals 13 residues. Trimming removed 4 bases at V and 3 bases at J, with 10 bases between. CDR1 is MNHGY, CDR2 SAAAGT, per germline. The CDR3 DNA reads TGTGCCAGCAGTTCCAAAAGCAACTACGAGCAGTACTTC. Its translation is CASSSKSNYEQYF.

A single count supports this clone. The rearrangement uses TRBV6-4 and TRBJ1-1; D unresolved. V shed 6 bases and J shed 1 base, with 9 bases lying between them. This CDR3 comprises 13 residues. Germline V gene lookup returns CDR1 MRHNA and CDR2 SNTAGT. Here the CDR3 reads CASSELENTEAFF. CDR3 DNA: TGTGCCAGCAGCGAACTTGAGAACACTGAAGCTTTCTTT.

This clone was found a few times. The CDR3 region has the DNA TGTGCCTGGAATGAGGGGGCCGGGGAGCTGTTTTTT. It specifies CAWNEGAGELFF. The chain recombines TRBV30 with TRBJ2-2; weak D call: TRBD1 (6 bases). The germline gives CDR1 GTSNPN, CDR2 SVGIG (reference sequence). With 4 bases removed from V and 6 bases from J, the gap between germline ends came to 9 bases. There are 12 residues in the CDR3.

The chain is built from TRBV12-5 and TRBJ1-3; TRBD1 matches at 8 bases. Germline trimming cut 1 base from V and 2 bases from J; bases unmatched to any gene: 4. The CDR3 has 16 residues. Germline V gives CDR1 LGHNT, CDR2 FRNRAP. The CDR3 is CASGLGQGATGNTIYF. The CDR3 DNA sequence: TGTGCTAGTGGTTTGGGTCAGGGGGCCACTGGAAACACCATATATTTT.

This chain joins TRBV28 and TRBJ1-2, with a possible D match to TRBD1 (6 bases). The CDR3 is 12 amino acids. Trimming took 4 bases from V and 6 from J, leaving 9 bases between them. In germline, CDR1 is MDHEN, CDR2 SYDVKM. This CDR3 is CASSSQGHGYTF. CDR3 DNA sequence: TGTGCCAGCAGTTCACAGGGCCATGGCTACACCTTC.

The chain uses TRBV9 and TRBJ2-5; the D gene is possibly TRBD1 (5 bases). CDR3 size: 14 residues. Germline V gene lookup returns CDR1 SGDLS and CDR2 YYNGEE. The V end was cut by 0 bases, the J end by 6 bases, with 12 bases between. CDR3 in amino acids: CASSVEVAGKTQYF. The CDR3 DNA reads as TGTGCCAGCAGCGTAGAAGTTGCAGGGAAGACCCAGTACTTC.

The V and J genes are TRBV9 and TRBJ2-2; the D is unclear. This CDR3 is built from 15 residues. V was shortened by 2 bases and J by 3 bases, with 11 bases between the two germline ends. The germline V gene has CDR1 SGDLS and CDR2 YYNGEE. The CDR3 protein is CASSVMGWDTGELFF. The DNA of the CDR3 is TGTGCCAGCAGCGTCATGGGGTGGGACACCGGGGAGCTGTTTTTT.

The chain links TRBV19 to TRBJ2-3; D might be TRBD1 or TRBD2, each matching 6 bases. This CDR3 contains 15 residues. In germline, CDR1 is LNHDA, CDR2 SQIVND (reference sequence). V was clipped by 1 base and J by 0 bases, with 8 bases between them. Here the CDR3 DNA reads TGTGCCAGTAGTATAGGAGGGGGGAGCACAGATACGCAGTATTTT. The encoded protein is CASSIGGGSTDTQYF.

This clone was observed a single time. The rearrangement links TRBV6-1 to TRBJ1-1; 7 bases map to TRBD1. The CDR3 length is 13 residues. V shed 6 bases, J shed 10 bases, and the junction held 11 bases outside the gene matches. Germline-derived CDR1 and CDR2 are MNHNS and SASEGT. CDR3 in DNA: TGTGCCAGCAGGGAATCCGGGACAGTAGTAGCTTTCTTT. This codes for CASRESGTVVAFF.

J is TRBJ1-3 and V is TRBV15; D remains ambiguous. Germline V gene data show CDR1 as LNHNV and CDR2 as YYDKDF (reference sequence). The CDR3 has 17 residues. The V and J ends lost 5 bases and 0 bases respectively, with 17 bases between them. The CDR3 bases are TGTGCCACCAGCCCCCAGACAAGGATGCACTCTGGAAACACCATATATTTT. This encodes CATSPQTRMHSGNTIYF.

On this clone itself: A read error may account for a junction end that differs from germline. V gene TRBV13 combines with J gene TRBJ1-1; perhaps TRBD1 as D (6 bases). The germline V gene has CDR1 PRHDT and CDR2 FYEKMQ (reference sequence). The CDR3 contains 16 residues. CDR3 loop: CASSRTSGGLNAEAFF. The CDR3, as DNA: TGTGCCAGCAGCCGAACGTCTGGGGGGCTGAACGCTGAAGCTTTCTTT. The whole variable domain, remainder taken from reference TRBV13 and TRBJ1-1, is AAGVIQSPRHLIKEKRETATLKCYPIPRHDTVYWYQQGPGQDPQFLISFYEKMQSDKGSIPDRFSAQQFSDYHSELNMSSLELGDSALYFCASSRTSGGLNAEAFFGQGTRLTVV.